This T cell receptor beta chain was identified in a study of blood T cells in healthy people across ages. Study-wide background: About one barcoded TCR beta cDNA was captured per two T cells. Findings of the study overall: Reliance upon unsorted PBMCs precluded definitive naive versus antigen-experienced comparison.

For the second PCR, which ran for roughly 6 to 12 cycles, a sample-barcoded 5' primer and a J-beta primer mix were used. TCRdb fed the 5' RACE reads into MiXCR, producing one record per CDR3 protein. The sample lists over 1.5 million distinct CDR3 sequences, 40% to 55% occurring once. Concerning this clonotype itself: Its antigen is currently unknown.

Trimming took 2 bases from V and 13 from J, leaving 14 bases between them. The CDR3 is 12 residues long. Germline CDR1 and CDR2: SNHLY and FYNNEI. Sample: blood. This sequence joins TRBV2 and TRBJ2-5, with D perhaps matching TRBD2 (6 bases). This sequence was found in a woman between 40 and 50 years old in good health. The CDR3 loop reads CASSELGTGSYF. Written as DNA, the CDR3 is TGTGCCAGCAGTGAACTCGGGACTGGGTCGTACTTC.